Reported below is one T cell receptor beta chain. Antigen specificity is unknown. Primers for the PCR totalled 60 Vbeta and 13 Jbeta. Using immunoSEQ multiplex PCR, the repertoire was profiled, and TCRdb retains in-frame clones only, with some absent. The data show roughly 180,000 clones, with around four fifths seen just once and less than 4.5% held by the top ten. The sample comes from a study of cytomegalovirus exposure and HLA in healthy donors. Study outcomes and limitations: Among the sequence variants, a highly shared cluster was likely an artifact of sequencing.

Germline lookup yields CDR1 MNHNY and CDR2 SVGAGI (reference sequence). V gave up 3 bases and J gave up 7 bases, with 16 bases separating them. The CDR3 length is 15 residues. Likely unrecorded immune exposures existed in these nominally healthy donors. V is TRBV6-6 and J is TRBJ2-1; D is perhaps TRBD2 (5 bases). The sequence was obtained from a woman between 55 and 75 years old in good health and CMV-seropositive. The specimen sequenced was PBMCs. CDR3 in amino acids: CASSYRAGTGNEQFF. The CDR3, as DNA: TGTGCCAGCAGTTATAGGGCGGGTACGGGGAATGAGCAGTTCTTC.